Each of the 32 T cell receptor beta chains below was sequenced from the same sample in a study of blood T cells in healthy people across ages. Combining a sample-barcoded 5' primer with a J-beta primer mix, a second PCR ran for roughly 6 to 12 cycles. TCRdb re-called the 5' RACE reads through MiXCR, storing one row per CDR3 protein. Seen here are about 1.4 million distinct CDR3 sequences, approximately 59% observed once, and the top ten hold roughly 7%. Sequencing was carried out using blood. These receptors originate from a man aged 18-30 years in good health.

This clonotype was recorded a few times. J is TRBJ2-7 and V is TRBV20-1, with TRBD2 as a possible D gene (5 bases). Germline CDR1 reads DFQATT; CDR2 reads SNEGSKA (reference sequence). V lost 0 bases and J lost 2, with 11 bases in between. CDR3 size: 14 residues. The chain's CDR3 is CSARDPEGTYEQYF. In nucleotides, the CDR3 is TGCAGTGCTAGAGACCCCGAGGGAACCTACGAGCAGTACTTC.

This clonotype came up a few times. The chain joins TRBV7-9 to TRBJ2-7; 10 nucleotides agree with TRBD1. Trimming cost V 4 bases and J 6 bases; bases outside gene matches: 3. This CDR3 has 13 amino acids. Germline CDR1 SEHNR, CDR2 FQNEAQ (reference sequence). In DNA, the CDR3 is TGTGCCAGCAGCTCCCGGGACAGGGGCGAGCAGTACTTC. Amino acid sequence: CASSSRDRGEQYF.

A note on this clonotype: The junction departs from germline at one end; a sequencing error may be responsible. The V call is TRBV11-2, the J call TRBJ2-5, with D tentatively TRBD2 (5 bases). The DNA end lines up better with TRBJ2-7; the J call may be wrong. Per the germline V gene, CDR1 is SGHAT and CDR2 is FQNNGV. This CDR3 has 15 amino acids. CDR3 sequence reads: CATSRALDFSYEQYF. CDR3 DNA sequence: TGTGCCACCAGCCGAGCACTGGACTTCAGCTACGAGCAGTACTTC.

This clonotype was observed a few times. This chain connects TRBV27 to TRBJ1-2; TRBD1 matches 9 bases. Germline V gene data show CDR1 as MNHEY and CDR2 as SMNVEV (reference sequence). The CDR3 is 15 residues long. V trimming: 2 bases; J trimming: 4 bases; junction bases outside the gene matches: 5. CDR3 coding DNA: TGTGCCAGCAGTTTAAGAACAGGGGGCTTCTATGGCTACACCTTC. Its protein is CASSLRTGGFYGYTF.

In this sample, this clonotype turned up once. CDR3 coding DNA: TGTGCCAGGACGGGACTAGCGGGGTCCGGGGAGCTGTTTTTT. Its protein product is CARTGLAGSGELFF. The rearrangement uses TRBV7-9 and TRBJ2-2; TRBD2 agrees at 13 bases. V lost 9 bases, J lost 6 bases, and 4 bases stayed unmatched. The CDR3 sequence is 14 residues long. Per the germline V gene, CDR1 is SEHNR and CDR2 is FQNEAQ (reference sequence).

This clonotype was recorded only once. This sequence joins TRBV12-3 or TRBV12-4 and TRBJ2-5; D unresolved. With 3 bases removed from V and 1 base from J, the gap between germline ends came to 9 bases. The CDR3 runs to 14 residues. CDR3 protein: CASSFPGTQETQYF. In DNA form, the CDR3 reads TGTGCCAGCAGTTTTCCCGGCACCCAAGAGACCCAGTACTTC.

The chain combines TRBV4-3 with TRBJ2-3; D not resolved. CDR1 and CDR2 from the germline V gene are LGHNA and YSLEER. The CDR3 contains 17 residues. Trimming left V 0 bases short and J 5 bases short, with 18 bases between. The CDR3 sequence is CASSQEVATPILDTQYF. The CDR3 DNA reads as TGCGCCAGCAGCCAAGAAGTGGCTACACCAATTTTAGATACGCAGTATTTT.

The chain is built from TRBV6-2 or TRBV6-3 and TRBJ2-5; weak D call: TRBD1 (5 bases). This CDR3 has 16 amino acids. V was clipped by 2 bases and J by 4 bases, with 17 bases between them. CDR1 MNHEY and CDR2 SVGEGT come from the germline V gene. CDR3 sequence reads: CASSYLGQRGRETQYF. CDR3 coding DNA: TGTGCCAGCAGTTACCTCGGACAACGTGGTCGAGAGACCCAGTACTTC.

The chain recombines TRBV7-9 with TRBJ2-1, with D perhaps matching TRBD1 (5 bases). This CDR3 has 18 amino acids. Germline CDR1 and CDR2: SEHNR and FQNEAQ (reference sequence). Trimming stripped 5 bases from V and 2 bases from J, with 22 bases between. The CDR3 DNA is TGTGCCAGCAGCCCTGTCTTTGGGGCAAAAACCCCCTACAATGAGCAGTTCTTC. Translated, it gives CASSPVFGAKTPYNEQFF.

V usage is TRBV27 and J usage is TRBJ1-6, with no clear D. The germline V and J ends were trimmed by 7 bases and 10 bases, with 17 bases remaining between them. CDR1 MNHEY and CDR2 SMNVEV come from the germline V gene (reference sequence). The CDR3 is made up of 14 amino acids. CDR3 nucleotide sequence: TGTGCCAGCACGGTGGTTGACGGATTCTCACCCCTCCACTTT. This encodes CASTVVDGFSPLHF.

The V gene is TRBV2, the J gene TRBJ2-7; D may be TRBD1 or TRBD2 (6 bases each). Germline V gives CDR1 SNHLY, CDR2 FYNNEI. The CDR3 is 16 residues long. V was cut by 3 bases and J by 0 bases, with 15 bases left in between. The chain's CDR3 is CASSERRDKSSYEQYF. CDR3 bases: TGTGCCAGCAGTGAGAGGCGGGACAAGAGCTCCTACGAGCAGTACTTC.

In DNA, the CDR3 is TGCAGCGTTGTCGGGGCGAGATATTACAATGAGCAGTTCTTC. Protein sequence: CSVVGARYYNEQFF. The chain has TRBV29-1 and TRBJ2-1, with D possibly called TRBD1 or TRBD2 (5 bases each). V gave up 4 bases and J gave up 4 bases, with 14 bases separating them. CDR3 size: 14 residues. CDR1 and CDR2 from the germline V gene are SQVTM and ANQGSEA.

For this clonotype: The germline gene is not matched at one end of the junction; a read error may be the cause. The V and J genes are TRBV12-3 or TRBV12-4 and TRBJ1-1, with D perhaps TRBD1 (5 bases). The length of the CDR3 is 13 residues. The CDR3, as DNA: TGTGCCAGCAGTTTGGCCAGGGTCACTGAACCTTTCTTT. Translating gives CASSLARVTEPFF.

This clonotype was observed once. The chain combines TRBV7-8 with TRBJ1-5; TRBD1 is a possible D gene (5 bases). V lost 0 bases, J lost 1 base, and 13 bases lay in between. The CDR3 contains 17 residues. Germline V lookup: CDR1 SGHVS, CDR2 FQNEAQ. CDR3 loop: CASSLADLGRSNQPQHF. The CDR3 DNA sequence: TGTGCCAGCAGCTTAGCGGATTTGGGGCGGAGCAATCAGCCCCAGCATTTT.

The CDR3 coding sequence is TGCGCCAGCAGCCAAGGCCAGGGGAGGGGCTCCTACGAGCAGTACTTC. This sequence encodes CASSQGQGRGSYEQYF. The chain employs TRBV4-1 and TRBJ2-7, with D possibly matching TRBD2 (7 bases). The V gene lost 1 base and the J gene lost 0 bases, with 13 bases spanning the gap. Germline CDR1 is MGHRA and CDR2 is YSYEKL. This CDR3 has 16 residues.

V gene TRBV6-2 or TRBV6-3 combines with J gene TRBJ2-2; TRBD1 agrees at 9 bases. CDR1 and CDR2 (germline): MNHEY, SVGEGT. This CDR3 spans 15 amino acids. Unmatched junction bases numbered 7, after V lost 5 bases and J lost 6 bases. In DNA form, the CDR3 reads TGTGCCAGCAGTCGCGGGACAGGGCGGGCCGGGGAGCTGTTTTTT. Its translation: CASSRGTGRAGELFF.

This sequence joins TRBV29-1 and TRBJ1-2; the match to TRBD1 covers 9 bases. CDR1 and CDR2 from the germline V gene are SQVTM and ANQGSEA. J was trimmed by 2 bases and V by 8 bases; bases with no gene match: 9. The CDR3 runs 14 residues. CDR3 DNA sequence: TGCAGCATCCCTAAGGGGACAGGGAACTATGGCTACACCTTC. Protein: CSIPKGTGNYGYTF.

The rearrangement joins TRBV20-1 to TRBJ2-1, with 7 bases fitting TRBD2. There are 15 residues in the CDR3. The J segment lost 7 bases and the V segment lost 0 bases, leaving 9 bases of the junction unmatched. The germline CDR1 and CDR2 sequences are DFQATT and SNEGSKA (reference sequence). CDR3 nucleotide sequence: TGCAGTGCTAGAGATCCTGGCGGGAGTCTGAATGAGCAGTTCTTC. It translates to CSARDPGGSLNEQFF.

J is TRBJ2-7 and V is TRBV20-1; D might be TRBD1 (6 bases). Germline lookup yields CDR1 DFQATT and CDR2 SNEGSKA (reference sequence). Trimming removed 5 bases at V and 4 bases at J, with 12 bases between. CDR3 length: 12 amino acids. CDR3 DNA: TGCAGTGCTTATTTTACAGGGTACGAGCAGTACTTC. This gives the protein CSAYFTGYEQYF.

CDR3: CASSEFGLAGGSQQFF. CDR3 nucleotides: TGTGCCAGCAGTGAATTCGGCCTAGCGGGGGGCTCCCAGCAGTTCTTC. This chain links TRBV25-1 with TRBJ2-1, with 11 nucleotides matching TRBD2. There are 16 residues in the CDR3. V gave up 1 base and J gave up 11 bases; unmatched junction bases: 10. Germline assignment: CDR1 MGHDK and CDR2 SYGVNS.

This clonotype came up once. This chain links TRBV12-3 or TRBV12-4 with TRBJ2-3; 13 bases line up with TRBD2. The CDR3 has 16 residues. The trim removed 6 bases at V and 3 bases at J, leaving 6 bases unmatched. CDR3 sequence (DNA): TGTGCCAGCAGCACCACTAGCGGGGGGGGAACAGATACGCAGTATTTT. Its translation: CASSTTSGGGTDTQYF.

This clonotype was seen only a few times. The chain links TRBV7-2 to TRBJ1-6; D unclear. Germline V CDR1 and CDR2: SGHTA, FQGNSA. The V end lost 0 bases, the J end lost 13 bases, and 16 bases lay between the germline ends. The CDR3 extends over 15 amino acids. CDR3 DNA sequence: TGTGCCAGCAGCTTAGCTTGGCAGGACGGTAGGCCCCTCCACTTT. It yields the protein CASSLAWQDGRPLHF.

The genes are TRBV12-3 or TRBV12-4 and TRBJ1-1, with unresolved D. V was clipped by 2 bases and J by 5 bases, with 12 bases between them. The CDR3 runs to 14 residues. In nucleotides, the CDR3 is TGTGCCAGCAGTTTAAAGGGAGTTAGAACTGAAGCTTTCTTT. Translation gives CASSLKGVRTEAFF.

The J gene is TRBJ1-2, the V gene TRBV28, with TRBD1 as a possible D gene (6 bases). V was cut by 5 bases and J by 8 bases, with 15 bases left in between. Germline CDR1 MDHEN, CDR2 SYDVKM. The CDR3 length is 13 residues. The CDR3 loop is CASSATGLEGYTF. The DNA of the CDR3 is TGTGCCAGCAGTGCCACAGGGCTTGAGGGCTACACCTTC.

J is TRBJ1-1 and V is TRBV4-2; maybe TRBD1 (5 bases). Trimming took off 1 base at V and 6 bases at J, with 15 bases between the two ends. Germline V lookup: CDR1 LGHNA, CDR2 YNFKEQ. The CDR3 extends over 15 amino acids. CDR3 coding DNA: TGTGCCAGCAGCCAAGGGGGGACGGGCGACGCTGAAGCTTTCTTT. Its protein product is CASSQGGTGDAEAFF.

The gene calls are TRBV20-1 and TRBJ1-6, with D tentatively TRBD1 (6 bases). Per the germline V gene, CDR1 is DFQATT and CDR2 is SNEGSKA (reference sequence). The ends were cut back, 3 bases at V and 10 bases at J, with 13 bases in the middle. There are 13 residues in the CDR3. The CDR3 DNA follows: TGCAGTGCTAGGGCCACCGGGGGCTCACCCCTCCACTTT. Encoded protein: CSARATGGSPLHF.

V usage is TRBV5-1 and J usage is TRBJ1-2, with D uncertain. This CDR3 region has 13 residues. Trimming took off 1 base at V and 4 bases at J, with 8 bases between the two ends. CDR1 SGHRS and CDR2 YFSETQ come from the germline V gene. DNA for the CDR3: TGCGCCAGCAGCTTGAGCAGATTCTATGGCTACACCTTC. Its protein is CASSLSRFYGYTF. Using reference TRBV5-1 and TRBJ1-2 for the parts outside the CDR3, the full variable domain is KAGVTQTPRYLIKTRGQQVTLSCSPISGHRSVSWYQQTPGQGLQFLFEYFSETQRNKGNFPGRFSGRQFSNSRSEMNVSTLELGDSALYLCASSLSRFYGYTFGSGTRLTVV.

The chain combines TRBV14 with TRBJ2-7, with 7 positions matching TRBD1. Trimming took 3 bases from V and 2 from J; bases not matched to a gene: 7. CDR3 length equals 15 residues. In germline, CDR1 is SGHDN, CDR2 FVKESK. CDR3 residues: CASSQTGTDTYEQYF. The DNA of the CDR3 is TGTGCCAGCAGCCAGACCGGGACAGACACCTACGAGCAGTACTTC.

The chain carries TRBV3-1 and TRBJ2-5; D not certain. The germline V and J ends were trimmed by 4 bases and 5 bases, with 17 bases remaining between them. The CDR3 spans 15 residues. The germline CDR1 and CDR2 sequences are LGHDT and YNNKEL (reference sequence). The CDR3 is CASSLTSSLGETQYF. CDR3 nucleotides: TGTGCCAGCAGCCTCACGTCGTCCTTGGGGGAGACCCAGTACTTC.

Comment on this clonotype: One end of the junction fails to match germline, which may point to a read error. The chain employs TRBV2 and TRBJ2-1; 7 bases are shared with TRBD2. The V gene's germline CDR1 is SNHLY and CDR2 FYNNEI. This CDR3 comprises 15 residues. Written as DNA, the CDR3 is TGTGCCAGCATTTTTGGGGGAGGGTCCTCCAATGAGCAGTTCTTC. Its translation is CASIFGGGSSNEQFF.

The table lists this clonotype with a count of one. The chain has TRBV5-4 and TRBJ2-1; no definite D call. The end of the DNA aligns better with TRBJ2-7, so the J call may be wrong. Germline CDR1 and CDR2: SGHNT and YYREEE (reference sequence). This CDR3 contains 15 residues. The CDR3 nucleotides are TGTGCCAGCAGCTTGTCTCAGGAAATATACAATGAGCAGTACTTC. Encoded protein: CASSLSQEIYNEQYF.

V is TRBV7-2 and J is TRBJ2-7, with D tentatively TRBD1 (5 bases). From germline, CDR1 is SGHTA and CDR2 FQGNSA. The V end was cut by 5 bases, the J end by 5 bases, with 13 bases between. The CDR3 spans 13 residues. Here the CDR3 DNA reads TGTGCCAGCAGCCCAGGCACAGGAGACGAGCAGTACTTC. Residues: CASSPGTGDEQYF.